Listed below are T cell receptor beta chains from one sample, sequenced in a study of blood T cell repertoires in COVID-19. Clones were read by immunoSEQ multiplex PCR, and TCRdb kept only the in-frame ones, dropping some. The sample holds about 240,000 clones, 87% seen once. Material: PBMCs or T cells enriched from blood (not recorded which). The receptors originated from a young woman with acute COVID-19. The CDR3 runs from the conserved cysteine through the conserved F or W. D genes are given only for firm matches. Expanded clones get a size class; other rows say once, few or many, or leave the size out.

V gene	J gene	D gene	clone size	CDR3 protein	CDR3 DNA
TRBV27	TRBJ2-5	TRBD2	-	CASSLSERGVDSYF	TGTGCCAGCAGTTTATCCGAGCGGGGGGTCGACTCGTACTTC
TRBV28	TRBJ1-2	-	-	CASSSRGLNYTF	TGTGCCAGCAGTTCCCGGGGTCTTAACTACACCTTC
TRBV6-5	TRBJ2-5	TRBD1	-	CASSRQGWGTQYF	TGTGCCAGCAGTCGACAGGGGTGGGGGACCCAGTACTTC
TRBV7-9	TRBJ2-1	TRBD1	-	CASSQEILRDSPYNEQFF	TGTGCCAGCAGTCAAGAAATCTTACGGGACAGCCCCTACAATGAGCAGTTCTTC
TRBV7-2	TRBJ1-1	TRBD1	medium-sized	CASSLAGGQENTEAFF	TGTGCCAGCAGCCTGGCCGGGGGACAGGAGAACACTGAAGCTTTCTTT
TRBV29-1	TRBJ1-4	TRBD1	-	CSVEGQSFGKLFF	TGCAGCGTCGAGGGACAGTCTTTTGGAAAACTGTTTTTT
TRBV5-1	TRBJ1-2	TRBD1	-	CASSPGTGSYGYTF	TGCGCCAGCAGCCCCGGGACAGGCTCCTATGGCTACACCTTC
TRBV10-3	TRBJ1-4	-	-	CAISEGGDEKLFF	TGTGCCATCAGCGAGGGTGGAGATGAAAAACTGTTTTTT
TRBV7-2	TRBJ2-3	-	-	CASSLSGAGGRNTQYF	TGTGCCAGCAGCTTATCCGGTGCCGGGGGTAGGAATACGCAGTATTTT
TRBV7-2	TRBJ1-6	-	-	CASSLQMRESPLHF	TGTGCCAGCAGCTTACAAATGCGGGAATCACCCCTCCACTTT
TRBV27	TRBJ2-1	-	-	CASRNRAWENEQFF	TGTGCCAGCAGAAACAGGGCTTGGGAAAATGAGCAGTTCTTC
TRBV6-5	TRBJ2-7	-	-	CASFSAVGEQYF	TGTGCCAGCTTCAGCGCCGTAGGCGAGCAGTACTTC
TRBV5-6	TRBJ2-1	TRBD1	-	CASSLMDRGQQFF	TGTGCCAGCAGCCTGATGGACAGGGGCCAGCAGTTCTTC
TRBV24-1	TRBJ1-3	-	-	CATSDSRDTGNTIYF	TGTGCCACCAGTGATTCCAGGGACACTGGAAACACCATATATTTT
TRBV5-8	TRBJ1-1	-	-	CASSLGSANTEAFF	TGTGCCAGCAGCTTGGGCAGCGCGAACACTGAAGCTTTCTTT
TRBV7-8	TRBJ1-6	-	once	CASSLEGRSPLHF	TGTGCCAGCAGCTTAGAGGGGCGCTCACCCCTCCACTTT
TRBV13	TRBJ2-7	TRBD1	-	CASSIGQGGVEQYF	TGTGCCAGCAGCATAGGACAGGGGGGAGTGGAGCAGTACTTC
TRBV5-5	TRBJ1-4	TRBD1	-	CASSRTGGNEKLFF	TGTGCCAGCAGCAGGACAGGGGGTAATGAAAAACTGTTTTTT
TRBV11-2	TRBJ1-3	TRBD1	-	CASSLGGQGDGNTIYF	TGTGCCAGCAGCTTAGGGGGACAGGGAGATGGAAACACCATATATTTT
TRBV12-3/TRBV12-4	TRBJ2-3	-	-	CASGGDGVDTQYF	TGTGCCAGCGGCGGGGACGGGGTAGATACGCAGTATTTT
TRBV7-8	TRBJ1-2	-	-	CASSLAPPGSFSGYTF	TGTGCCAGCAGCTTAGCGCCCCCAGGGTCGTTCTCTGGCTACACCTTC
TRBV11-3	TRBJ2-3	TRBD1	-	CASSRRAGTGVTDTQYF	TGTGCCAGCAGCCGAAGAGCCGGGACAGGGGTCACAGATACGCAGTATTTT
TRBV6-5	TRBJ1-1	TRBD1	-	CAAYRGPGTEAFF	TGTGCCGCATACAGGGGGCCAGGTACTGAAGCTTTCTTT
TRBV4-3	TRBJ1-2	-	once	CASPNRDTNYGYTF	TGCGCCAGCCCCAACCGGGACACTAACTATGGCTACACCTTC
TRBV7-2	TRBJ1-5	-	-	CASSLVVNQPQHF	TGTGCCAGCAGCTTAGTAGTTAATCAGCCCCAGCATTTT
TRBV5-8	TRBJ2-7	-	-	CASSLALSSDSYEQYF	TGTGCCAGCAGCTTGGCCTTGAGTAGCGACTCCTACGAGCAGTACTTC
TRBV10-3	TRBJ1-6	-	-	CAVSRGTNSPLHF	TGTGCCGTATCGCGGGGAACCAACTCACCCCTCCACTTT
TRBV4-1	TRBJ2-7	-	-	CASSQGLFSSYEQYF	TGCGCCAGCAGCCAAGGCCTTTTTAGCTCCTACGAGCAGTACTTC
TRBV11-3	TRBJ2-2	TRBD1	once	CASSLETGAGELFF	TGTGCCAGCAGCTTAGAAACAGGGGCCGGGGAGCTGTTTTTT
TRBV9	TRBJ1-1	TRBD1	once	CASSVSNRGEAFF	TGTGCCAGCAGCGTATCCAACAGGGGAGAAGCTTTCTTT
TRBV4-3	TRBJ1-6	TRBD1	-	CASSQGDRVGSPLHF	TGCGCCAGCAGCCAAGGGGACAGGGTAGGGTCACCCCTCCACTTT
TRBV5-8	TRBJ1-6	TRBD1	few	CASRPDRERSPLHF	TGTGCCAGCAGGCCAGACAGGGAACGATCACCCCTCCACTTT
TRBV11-2	TRBJ2-7	TRBD1	-	CASSGQGDSYEQYF	TGTGCCAGCAGCGGGCAGGGGGACTCCTACGAGCAGTACTTC
TRBV7-8	TRBJ1-3	-	once	CASSSEYRARSGNTIYF	TGTGCCAGCAGCTCAGAATACAGGGCCCGCTCTGGAAACACCATATATTTT
TRBV18	TRBJ1-1	-	-	CASSPVGVNTEAFF	TGTGCCAGCTCCCCTGTAGGGGTCAACACTGAAGCTTTCTTT
TRBV6-1	TRBJ1-2	-	-	CASSEMWKGGYGYTF	TGTGCCAGCAGTGAAATGTGGAAAGGCGGATATGGCTACACCTTC
TRBV12-5	TRBJ2-3	TRBD2	-	CASGSSGGTDTQYF	TGTGCTAGTGGTTCTAGCGGGGGTACAGATACGCAGTATTTT
TRBV5-1	TRBJ1-1	-	-	CASSSGQNTEAFF	TGCGCCAGCAGCTCGGGACAGAACACTGAAGCTTTCTTT
TRBV11-2	TRBJ2-4	-	-	CASSLDTVRARSAKNIQYF	TGTGCCAGCAGCTTAGATACGGTGAGAGCGCGATCGGCCAAAAACATTCAGTACTTC
TRBV2	TRBJ1-1	-	-	CASSEQGRTEAFF	TGTGCCAGCAGTGAACAGGGTAGGACTGAAGCTTTCTTT
TRBV5-1	TRBJ1-1	TRBD1	-	CASSPDRDTEAFF	TGCGCCAGCAGCCCAGACAGGGACACTGAAGCTTTCTTT
TRBV7-2	TRBJ2-7	-	-	CASSPDRSRTYEQYF	TGTGCCAGCAGCCCTGACAGGAGTCGGACCTACGAGCAGTACTTC
TRBV4-1	TRBJ2-5	-	-	CASSQGTARETQYF	TGCGCCAGCAGCCAAGGGACAGCTAGGGAGACCCAGTACTTC
TRBV9	TRBJ1-3	-	once	CASSVMAGWEGNTIYF	TGTGCCAGCAGCGTCATGGCGGGCTGGGAGGGAAACACCATATATTTT
TRBV27	TRBJ1-6	-	-	CASSLILAGNSPLHF	TGTGCCAGCAGTTTAATTTTGGCAGGGAATTCACCCCTCCACTTT
TRBV18	TRBJ1-3	-	-	CASSPPGGFVNTIYF	TGTGCCAGCTCACCACCTGGAGGTTTTGTAAACACCATATATTTT